The present T cell receptor (beta chain) was sequenced within a study of Graves' ophthalmopathy and Graves' hyperthyroidism. Serum thyroxine and TRAb, along with clinical symptoms, thyroid ultrasound and orbital computed tomography, were what diagnosis relied on. PBMCs had their origin in fresh peripheral blood (more than 9.5 ml). This clonotype came up many times. Antigen specificity is unknown. RNA transcripts served as template for amplifying TCR beta CDR3 sequences. The first-round RT-PCR employed HTBI primers together with the Qiagen OneStep RT-PCR kit. A multiplex PCR was then performed as the second round. TCRdb reprocessed the multiplex PCR reads via MiXCR and lists one record per CDR3 protein. The table records approximately 640,000 distinct CDR3 sequences, roughly 39% of them present only once. General study points: Cross-validated, the 13-signature model showed 87.88%/81.08% sensitivity/specificity, and 80%/75% in the test set.

The ends were cut back, 5 bases at V and 9 bases at J, with 17 bases in the middle. Germline CDR1 reads PRHDT; CDR2 reads FYEKMQ (reference sequence). This CDR3 region has 15 residues. Material for sequencing was peripheral blood. The chain links TRBV13 to TRBJ1-6; a possible D gene is TRBD1 (5 bases). This sequence originates from an adult man with Graves' ophthalmopathy. The DNA of the CDR3 is TGTGCCAGCAGCCTGGGACTAGGTGGGGGTTCACCCCTCCACTTT. Residues: CASSLGLGGGSPLHF.